The 2 T cell receptor beta chains below were found in one sample sequenced in a study of beta chain features in type 1 diabetes. What was sequenced were expressed TCRB transcripts, since all of the isolated RNA had been reverse transcribed. Profiling relied on immunoSEQ multiplex PCR, and the TCRdb table lists in-frame clones only, not all of them. The sample lists approximately 38,000 clones, roughly 64% seen once, with over 2% in the top ten. Sequences were obtained from Tregs from blood. Receptors were obtained from a young woman in good health.

The CDR3 here is CASSERGSSYNEQFF. The CDR3 DNA reads TGTGCCAGCAGTGAACGAGGGAGCTCCTACAATGAGCAGTTCTTC. This chain connects TRBV6-1 to TRBJ2-1; a possible D gene is TRBD2 (5 bases). V lost 2 bases to trimming and J lost 0 bases, with 8 bases between them. The CDR3 extends over 15 amino acids. CDR1 and CDR2 (germline): MNHNS, SASEGT.

CDR3 residues: CASSLRRASGGQEETQYF. CDR3 nucleotide sequence: TGTGCCAGCAGCTTGAGGCGGGCTAGCGGGGGACAGGAGGAGACCCAGTACTTC. The chain uses TRBV5-4 and TRBJ2-5; TRBD2 aligns across 10 bases. Germline V gene lookup returns CDR1 SGHNT and CDR2 YYREEE (reference sequence). This CDR3 comprises 18 residues. V was pared by 1 base and J by 5 bases, with 14 bases of the junction left unmatched.